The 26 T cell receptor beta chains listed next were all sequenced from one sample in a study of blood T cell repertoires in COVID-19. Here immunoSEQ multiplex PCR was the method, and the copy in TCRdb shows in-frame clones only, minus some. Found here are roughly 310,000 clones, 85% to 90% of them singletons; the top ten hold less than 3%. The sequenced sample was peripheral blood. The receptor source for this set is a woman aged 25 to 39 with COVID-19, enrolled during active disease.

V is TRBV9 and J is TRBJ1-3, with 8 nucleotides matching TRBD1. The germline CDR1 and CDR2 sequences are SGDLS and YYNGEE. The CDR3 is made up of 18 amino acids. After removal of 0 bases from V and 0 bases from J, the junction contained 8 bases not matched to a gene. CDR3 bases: TGTGCCAGCAGCGTAGGAATTGGGACAGGTATCTCTGGAAACACCATATATTTT. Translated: CASSVGIGTGISGNTIYF. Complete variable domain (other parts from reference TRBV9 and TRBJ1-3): DSGVTQTPKHLITATGQRVTLRCSPRSGDLSVYWYQQSLDQGLQFLIQYYNGEERAKGNILERFSAQQFPDLHSELNLSSLELGDSALYFCASSVGIGTGISGNTIYFGEGSWLTVV.

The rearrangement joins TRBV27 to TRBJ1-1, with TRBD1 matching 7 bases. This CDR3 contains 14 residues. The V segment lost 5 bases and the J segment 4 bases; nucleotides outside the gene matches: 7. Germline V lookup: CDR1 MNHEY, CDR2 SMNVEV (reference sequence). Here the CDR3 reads CASSRQGFGTEAFF. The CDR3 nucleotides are TGTGCCAGCAGTAGACAGGGTTTTGGCACTGAAGCTTTCTTT.

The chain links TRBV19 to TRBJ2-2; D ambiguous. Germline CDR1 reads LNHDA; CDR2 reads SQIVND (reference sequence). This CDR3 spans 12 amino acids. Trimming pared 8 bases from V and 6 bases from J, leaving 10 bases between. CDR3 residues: CASLSDSGELFF. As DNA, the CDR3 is TGTGCCAGTCTGAGCGACTCCGGGGAGCTGTTTTTT.

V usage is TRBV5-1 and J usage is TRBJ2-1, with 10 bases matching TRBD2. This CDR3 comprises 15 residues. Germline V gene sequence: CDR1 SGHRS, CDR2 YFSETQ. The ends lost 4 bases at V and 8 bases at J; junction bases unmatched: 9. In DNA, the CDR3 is TGCGCCAGCAGCATATCTAGCGGGAGCATCTATGAGCAGTTCTTC. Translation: CASSISSGSIYEQFF.

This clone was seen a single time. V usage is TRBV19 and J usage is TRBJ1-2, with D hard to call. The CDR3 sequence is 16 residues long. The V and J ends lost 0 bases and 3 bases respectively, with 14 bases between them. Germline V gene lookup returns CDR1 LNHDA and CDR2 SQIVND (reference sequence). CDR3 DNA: TGTGCCAGTAGTATAGATCCAACACTACGGGACTATGGCTACACCTTC. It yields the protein CASSIDPTLRDYGYTF.

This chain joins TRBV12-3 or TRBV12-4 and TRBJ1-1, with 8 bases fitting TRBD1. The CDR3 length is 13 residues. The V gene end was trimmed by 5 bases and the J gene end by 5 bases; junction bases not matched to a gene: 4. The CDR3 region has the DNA TGTGCCAGCAGTCCAGGGGGCCGGACTGAAGCTTTCTTT. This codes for CASSPGGRTEAFF.

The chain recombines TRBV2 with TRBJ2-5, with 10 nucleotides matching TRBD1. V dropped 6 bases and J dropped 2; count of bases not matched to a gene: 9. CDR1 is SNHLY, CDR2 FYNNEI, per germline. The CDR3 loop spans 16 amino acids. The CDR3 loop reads CASRGDRGIGQETQYF. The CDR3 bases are TGTGCCAGCAGGGGGGACAGGGGAATAGGTCAAGAGACCCAGTACTTC.

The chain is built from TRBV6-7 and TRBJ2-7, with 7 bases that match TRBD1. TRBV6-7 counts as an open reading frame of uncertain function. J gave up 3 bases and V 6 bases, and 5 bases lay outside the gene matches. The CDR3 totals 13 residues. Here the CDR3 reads CASRQGTNYEQYF. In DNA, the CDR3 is TGTGCCAGCAGACAGGGGACCAACTACGAGCAGTACTTC.

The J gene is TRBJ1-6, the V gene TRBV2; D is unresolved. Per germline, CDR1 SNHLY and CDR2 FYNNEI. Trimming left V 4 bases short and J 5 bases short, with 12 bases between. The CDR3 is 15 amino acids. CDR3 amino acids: CASSVSGQHNSPLHF. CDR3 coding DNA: TGTGCCAGCAGTGTGTCTGGGCAGCATAATTCACCCCTCCACTTT.

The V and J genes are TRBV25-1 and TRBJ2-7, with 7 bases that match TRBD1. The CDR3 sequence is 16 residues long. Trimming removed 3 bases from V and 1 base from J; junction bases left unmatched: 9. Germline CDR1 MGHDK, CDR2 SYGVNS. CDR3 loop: CASSDHRQGTSYEQYF. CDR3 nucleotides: TGTGCCAGCAGTGACCATAGACAGGGAACTTCCTACGAGCAGTACTTC.

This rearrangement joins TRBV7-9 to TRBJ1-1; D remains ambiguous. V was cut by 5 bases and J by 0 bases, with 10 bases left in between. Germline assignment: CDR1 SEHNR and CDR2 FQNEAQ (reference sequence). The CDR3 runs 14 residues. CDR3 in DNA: TGTGCCAGCAGCCAGGAGGCGTTGAACACTGAAGCTTTCTTT. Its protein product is CASSQEALNTEAFF.

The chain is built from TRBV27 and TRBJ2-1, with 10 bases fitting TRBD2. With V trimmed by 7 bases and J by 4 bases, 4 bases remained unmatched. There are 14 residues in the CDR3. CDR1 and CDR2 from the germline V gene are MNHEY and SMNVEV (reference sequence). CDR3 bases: TGTGCCAGCAAAGGACTAGCGGTTTACAATGAGCAGTTCTTC. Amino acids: CASKGLAVYNEQFF.

The DNA of the CDR3 is TGTGCCAGCAGCGTAGGGGGCGGGACAGGAGGAACCGGGGAGCTGTTTTTT. Residues: CASSVGGGTGGTGELFF. This sequence joins TRBV9 and TRBJ2-2; TRBD1 agrees at 8 bases. J gave up 5 bases and V 0 bases, and 9 bases lay outside the gene matches. The CDR3 runs 17 residues. CDR1 SGDLS and CDR2 YYNGEE come from the germline V gene.

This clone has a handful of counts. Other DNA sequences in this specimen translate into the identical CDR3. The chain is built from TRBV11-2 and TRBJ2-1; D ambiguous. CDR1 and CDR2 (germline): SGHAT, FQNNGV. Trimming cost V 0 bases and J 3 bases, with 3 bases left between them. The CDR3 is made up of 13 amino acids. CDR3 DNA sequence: TGTGCCAGCAGCTTAGACCGCTACAATGAGCAGTTCTTC. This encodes CASSLDRYNEQFF.

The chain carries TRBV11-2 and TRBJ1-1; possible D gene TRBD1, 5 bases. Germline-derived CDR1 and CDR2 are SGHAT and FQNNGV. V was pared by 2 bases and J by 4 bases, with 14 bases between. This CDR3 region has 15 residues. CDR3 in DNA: TGTGCCAGCAGCTTATTGGGGGGAGGCGGCACTGAAGCTTTCTTT. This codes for CASSLLGGGGTEAFF.

The CDR3 region is CASSQTASGRRQETQYF. The CDR3 region has the DNA TGTGCCAGTAGTCAAACTGCTAGCGGGAGGAGACAAGAGACCCAGTACTTC. The J gene is TRBJ2-5, the V gene TRBV19; 11 nucleotides line up with TRBD2. There are 17 residues in the CDR3. Germline CDR1 reads LNHDA; CDR2 reads SQIVND (reference sequence). The V and J ends lost 5 bases and 2 bases, in that order; junction bases with no gene match: 10.

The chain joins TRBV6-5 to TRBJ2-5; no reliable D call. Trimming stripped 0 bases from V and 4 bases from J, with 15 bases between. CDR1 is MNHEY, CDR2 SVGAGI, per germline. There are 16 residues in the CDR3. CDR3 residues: CASSYSPVGSSETQYF. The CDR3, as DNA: TGTGCCAGCAGTTACTCACCTGTCGGGTCTTCAGAGACCCAGTACTTC.

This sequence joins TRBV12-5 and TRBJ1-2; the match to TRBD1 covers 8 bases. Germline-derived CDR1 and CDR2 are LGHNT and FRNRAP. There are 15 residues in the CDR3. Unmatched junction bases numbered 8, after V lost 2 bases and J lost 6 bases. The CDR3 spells CASGLPQRTGNGYTF. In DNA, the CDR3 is TGTGCTAGTGGTTTGCCCCAAAGGACAGGGAATGGCTACACCTTC.

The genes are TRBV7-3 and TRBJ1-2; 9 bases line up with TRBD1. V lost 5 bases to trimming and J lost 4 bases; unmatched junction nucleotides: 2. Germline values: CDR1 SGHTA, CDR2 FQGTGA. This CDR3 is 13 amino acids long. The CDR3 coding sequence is TGTGCCAGCAGCCCGGACAGGGGCTATGGCTACACCTTC. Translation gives CASSPDRGYGYTF. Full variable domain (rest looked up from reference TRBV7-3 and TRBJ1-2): GAGVSQTPSNKVTEKGKYVELRCDPISGHTALYWYRQSLGQGPEFLIYFQGTGAADDSGLPNDRFFAVRPEGSVSTLKIQRTERGDSAVYLCASSPDRGYGYTFGSGTRLTVV.

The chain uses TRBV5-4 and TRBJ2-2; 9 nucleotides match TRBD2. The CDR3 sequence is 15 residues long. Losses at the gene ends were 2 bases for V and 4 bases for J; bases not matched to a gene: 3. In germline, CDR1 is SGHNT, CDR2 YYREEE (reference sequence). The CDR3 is CASSLSSGSTGELFF. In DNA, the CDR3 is TGTGCCAGCAGCTTAAGTAGCGGGAGCACCGGGGAGCTGTTTTTT.

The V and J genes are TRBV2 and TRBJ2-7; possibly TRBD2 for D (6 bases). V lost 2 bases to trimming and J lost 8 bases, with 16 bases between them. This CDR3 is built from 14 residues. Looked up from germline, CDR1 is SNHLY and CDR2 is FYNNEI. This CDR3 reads CASSEPAQGLQQYF. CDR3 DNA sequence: TGTGCCAGCAGTGAACCCGCCCAGGGACTGCAGCAGTACTTC.

CDR3: CASSLDRERELFF. The CDR3, as DNA: TGTGCCAGCAGCTTAGATCGGGAACGGGAGCTGTTTTTT. The chain links TRBV11-2 to TRBJ2-2, with D possibly being TRBD2 (5 bases). The CDR3 has 13 amino acids. The germline V gene encodes CDR1 SGHAT and CDR2 FQNNGV. V shed 0 bases and J shed 9 bases, with 8 bases lying between them.

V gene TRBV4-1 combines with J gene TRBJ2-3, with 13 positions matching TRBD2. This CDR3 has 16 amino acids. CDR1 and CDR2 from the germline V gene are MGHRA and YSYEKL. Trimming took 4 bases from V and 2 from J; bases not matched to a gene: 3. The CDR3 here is CASSPGTSGNTDTQYF. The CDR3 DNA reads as TGCGCCAGCAGCCCCGGGACTAGCGGGAACACAGATACGCAGTATTTT.

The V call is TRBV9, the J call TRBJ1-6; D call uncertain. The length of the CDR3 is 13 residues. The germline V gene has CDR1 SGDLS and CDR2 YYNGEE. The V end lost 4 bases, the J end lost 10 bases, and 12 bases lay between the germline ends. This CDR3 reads CASSITNESPLHF. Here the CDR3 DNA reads TGTGCCAGCAGCATAACTAACGAATCACCCCTCCACTTT.

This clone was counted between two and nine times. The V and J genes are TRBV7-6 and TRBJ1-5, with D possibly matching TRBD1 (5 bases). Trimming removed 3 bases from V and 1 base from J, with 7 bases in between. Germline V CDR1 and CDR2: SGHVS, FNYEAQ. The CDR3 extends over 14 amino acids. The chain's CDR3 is CASSLTESNQPQHF. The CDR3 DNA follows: TGTGCCAGCAGCTTGACAGAAAGCAATCAGCCCCAGCATTTT.

The chain's CDR3 is CATSDSHYGYTF. CDR3 sequence (DNA): TGTGCCACCAGCGACTCCCACTATGGCTACACCTTC. This chain connects TRBV15 to TRBJ1-2; D is unresolved. This CDR3 spans 12 amino acids. The ends were cut back, 5 bases at V and 3 bases at J, with 7 bases in the middle. Germline V gene sequence: CDR1 LNHNV, CDR2 YYDKDF (reference sequence). Complete variable domain (other parts from reference TRBV15 and TRBJ1-2): DAMVIQNPRYQVTQFGKPVTLSCSQTLNHNVMYWYQQKSSQAPKLLFHYYDKDFNNEADTPDNFQSRRPNTSFCFLDIRSPGLGDTAMYLCATSDSHYGYTFGSGTRLTVV.